The 9 T cell receptor beta chains reported below all come from one sample, sequenced in a study of T cell clonality in common variable immunodeficiency (dated by TCRdb to between 2014 and 2017). Library generation was performed with the immunoSEQ multiplex PCR assay. TCRdb carries this immuneACCESS record with in-frame sequences only. Its versions omit some clonotypes, under half of them owing to an unresolved V gene in the studies checked, with the rest unexplained. This sample includes 30,000 to 35,000 clones, and none of them was observed just once. The ten top clones hold roughly 4.5% of the sample. The sequencing sample was made of peripheral blood mononuclear cells. These receptors were collected from a person aged 18-70 years in good health.

Only a few counts were recorded for this clone. The CDR3 goes on 3 residues after the read ends, and that part is filled in from the germline J gene. The genes are TRBV19 and TRBJ1-3; TRBD1 agrees at 8 bases. The germline V gene has CDR1 LNHDA and CDR2 SQIVND (reference sequence). Germline trimming cut 7 bases from V and 2 bases from J; bases unmatched to any gene: 13. The CDR3 spans 17 residues. The sequenced part of the CDR3 DNA is TGTGCCAGTACCCCTGACGGGACAGGTCTGACTGGAAACACC. Protein: CASTPDGTGLTGNT. The whole CDR3 region reads CASTPDGTGLTGNTIYF. Full variable domain (rest looked up from reference TRBV19 and TRBJ1-3): DGGITQSPKYLFRKEGQNVTLSCEQNLNHDAMYWYRQDPGQGLRLIYYSQIVNDFQKGDIAEGYSVSREKKESFPLTVTSAQKNPTAFYLCASTPDGTGLTGNTIYFGEGSWLTVV.

Only a few counts were recorded for this clone. Read coverage stops 3 residues before the CDR3 terminus; the germline J gene supplies the remainder. This chain connects TRBV20-1 to TRBJ2-1, with TRBD2 matching 7 bases. Germline V gives CDR1 DFQATT, CDR2 SNEGSKA (reference sequence). With V trimmed by 6 bases and J by 8 bases, 16 bases remained unmatched. The CDR3 runs 15 residues. The CDR3 reads CSANKGLLMDDEQFF. Incomplete CDR3 DNA: TGCAGTGCCAACAAGGGACTACTGATGGACGATGAG.

This clone was detected many times. The CDR3 goes on 3 residues after the read ends, and that part is filled in from the germline J gene. The V gene is TRBV19, the J gene TRBJ1-5; 7 bases agree with TRBD1. J lost 7 bases, V lost 5 bases, and 5 bases had no gene match. The length of the CDR3 is 13 residues. Germline CDR1 LNHDA, CDR2 SQIVND (reference sequence). The sequenced part of the CDR3 DNA is TGTGCCAGTAGTCTGGACAGGAACCAGCCC. Translated: CASSLDRNQP. The whole CDR3 protein is CASSLDRNQPQHF. Based on the CDR3 plus reference TRBV19 and TRBJ1-5, the full variable domain is DGGITQSPKYLFRKEGQNVTLSCEQNLNHDAMYWYRQDPGQGLRLIYYSQIVNDFQKGDIAEGYSVSREKKESFPLTVTSAQKNPTAFYLCASSLDRNQPQHFGDGTRLSIL.

This clone came up many times. The CDR3 end falls 3 residues outside the read, so it is completed with the germline J gene. V usage is TRBV7-3 and J usage is TRBJ2-2; 7 bases align to TRBD2. CDR3 size: 14 residues. V trimming: 5 bases; J trimming: 4 bases; junction bases outside the gene matches: 4. CDR1 is SGHTA, CDR2 FQGTGA, per germline. CDR3 sequence: CASSPGGSTGELFF. Partial CDR3 DNA: TGTGCCAGCAGCCCCGGGGGGAGCACCGGGGAG.

To note about this clone: The CDR3 goes on 3 residues after the read ends, and that part is filled in from the germline J gene. This chain uses TRBV30 with TRBJ2-3; 11 nucleotides line up with TRBD2. The germline V gene has CDR1 GTSNPN and CDR2 SVGIG (reference sequence). The CDR3 sequence is 14 residues long. The CDR3 is CAWALAGGLETQYF. The CDR3 bases that were read are TGTGCCTGGGCCTTAGCGGGAGGGCTGGAGACG.

This clone was counted many times. Read data end 3 residues before the CDR3 end; the end is taken from the germline J gene. The chain carries TRBV7-9 and TRBJ2-1; D unclear. Germline V gene sequence: CDR1 SEHNR, CDR2 FQNEAQ (reference sequence). Between the trimmed V and J ends, which lost 1 base and 8 bases, there was a span of 9 bases. The CDR3 spans 13 residues. CDR3 residues: CASSLEALDEQFF. The DNA read from the CDR3 is TGTGCCAGCAGCTTAGAGGCCCTCGATGAG.

A few counts support this clone. The CDR3 is cut off 3 residues early in the read; its end comes from the germline J gene. The chain is built from TRBV30 and TRBJ1-2; 7 bases match TRBD1. Germline assignment: CDR1 GTSNPN and CDR2 SVGIG (reference sequence). The CDR3 has 16 residues. The sequenced CDR3 bases are TGTGCCTGGACCTCAGGACTAGCGGGAGGGACAGATACC. This gives the protein CAWTSGLAGGTDT. The entire CDR3 protein is CAWTSGLAGGTDTYTF.

The sample holds many counts of this clone. The CDR3 extends 3 residues past the end of the read, so its final part is completed from the germline J gene. This chain connects TRBV2 to TRBJ1-2, with 7 positions matching TRBD1. CDR1 is SNHLY, CDR2 FYNNEI, per germline. V lost 6 bases and J lost 3; bases outside the gene matches: 7. The CDR3 covers 14 residues. The DNA read from the CDR3 is TGTGCCAGCAGGACGGGACAGACCTACTATGGC. Amino acids: CASRTGQTYYG. The full-length CDR3 reads as CASRTGQTYYGYTF.

There are many counts of this clone. The CDR3 end lies 3 residues beyond the end of the read and is filled in from the germline J gene. The chain carries TRBV12-5 and TRBJ2-7; D possibly corresponds to TRBD1 (5 bases). Germline assignment: CDR1 LGHNT and CDR2 FRNRAP. The CDR3 consists of 12 residues. Trimming left V 2 bases short and J 6 bases short, with 8 bases between. The part of the CDR3 DNA that was read is TGTGCTAGTGGTTTGTTCACAGGCGAG. Translation gives CASGLFTGE. The full CDR3 reads CASGLFTGEQYF.